This T cell receptor beta chain was observed in a study of metastatic and nonmetastatic thyroid tumors. Regarding the study as a whole: Malignant thyroid tumors reportedly exceeded benign nodules significantly in TCR beta diversity, with the difference appearing in blood and tumor.

TCRdb reassembled clones from the PCR reads with MiXCR. The sample carries tens of thousands of clones, about 30% recorded once. Thyroid surgery had not been preceded by any treatment in any patient. The ends were cut back, 5 bases at V and 3 bases at J, with 16 bases in the middle. Germline loops: CDR1 MNHNS, CDR2 SASEGT. This CDR3 has 16 residues. This clone is medium-sized within its sample. Its antigen remains unknown. The rearrangement links TRBV6-1 to TRBJ2-2, with D tentatively TRBD2 (7 bases). Sequenced input: blood. The sequence came from a male donor with papillary thyroid cancer or a benign thyroid nodule (not recorded which). Some clones in this sample may be carry-over from other donors' samples. CDR3: CASSLGGGQYTGELFF. In DNA form, the CDR3 reads TGTGCCAGCAGTCTAGGGGGGGGGCAATACACCGGGGAGCTGTTTTTT.